This is a list of T cell receptor beta chains from one sample in a study of T-cell reconstitution after alpha-beta-depleted transplantation in children. One entry per CDR3 protein results from TCRdb running MiXCR on the PCR reads. The sample has approximately 500,000 distinct CDR3 sequences; over 9.5% are singletons. This sample comprised PBMCs, obtained before TCRalphabeta/CD19-depleted stem cell transplant. These TCRs come from a child aged 2-15 years with inherited bone marrow failure, due to receive a stem cell transplant. Each CDR3 is given with its conserved first and last residue. D genes are given only for firm matches. For some rows the clone size is stated as once, few or many, or as a class when expanded; others skip it.

TRBV7-2,many,NA,TRBJ2-1,CASSLRRGGEQFF,TGTGCCAGCAGCTTAAGGAGGGGGGGAGAGCAGTTCTTC
TRBV3-1,few,NA,TRBJ1-2,CASSPMGGRHGYTF,TGTGCCAGCAGTCCCATGGGGGGGCGGCATGGCTACACCTTC
TRBV24-1,many,NA,TRBJ2-1,CATSDLAAEQFF,TGTGCCACCAGTGATTTGGCAGCTGAGCAGTTCTTC
TRBV11-2,many,NA,TRBJ2-5,CASSDPGGGETQYF,TGTGCCAGCAGCGACCCAGGGGGAGGAGAGACCCAGTACTTC
TRBV19,many,NA,TRBJ1-2,CASSMVTGLKNADGYTF,TGTGCCAGTAGTATGGTCACTGGGCTAAAAAACGCGGATGGCTACACCTTC
TRBV5-1,many,NA,TRBJ1-1,CASSLRGTTEAFF,TGCGCCAGCAGCTTGCGAGGGACCACTGAAGCTTTCTTT
TRBV19,NA,TRBD1,TRBJ1-5,CASSIVRQGYQPQHF,TGTGCCAGTAGTATTGTACGACAGGGGTATCAGCCCCAGCATTTT
TRBV27,many,NA,TRBJ2-7,CASSLNRESYEQYF,TGTGCCAGCAGTTTGAACAGGGAGTCCTACGAGCAGTACTTC
TRBV30,few,TRBD1,TRBJ2-2,CAWRLGTGEAGELFF,TGTGCCTGGAGGCTCGGGACAGGGGAAGCCGGGGAGCTGTTTTTT
TRBV20-1,few,TRBD2,TRBJ2-1,CSAPGGGAGVTYNEQFF,TGCAGTGCCCCCGGGGGGGGAGCGGGAGTAACCTACAATGAGCAGTTCTTC
TRBV7-9,many,NA,TRBJ2-1,CASEAQSGNEQFF,TGTGCCAGCGAGGCCCAGTCAGGCAATGAGCAGTTCTTC
TRBV7-9,few,TRBD2,TRBJ2-1,CASSLGWGGSYNEQFF,TGTGCCAGCAGCTTAGGTTGGGGGGGCTCCTACAATGAGCAGTTCTTC
TRBV5-1,few,TRBD2,TRBJ2-1,CASSFVGTSANEQFF,TGCGCCAGCAGCTTTGTAGGGACTAGCGCCAATGAGCAGTTCTTC
TRBV4-3,NA,TRBD2,TRBJ2-1,CASSQDGSGRLDEQFF,TGCGCCAGCAGCCAAGATGGTAGCGGGAGATTGGATGAGCAGTTCTTC
TRBV20-1,few,NA,TRBJ1-1,CSARAGWDTEAFF,TGCAGTGCTAGAGCGGGGTGGGACACTGAAGCTTTCTTT
TRBV6-5,many,NA,TRBJ2-2,CASSWDSSNTGELFF,TGTGCCAGCAGTTGGGACTCCTCGAACACCGGGGAGCTGTTTTTT
TRBV9,many,NA,TRBJ2-3,CASSVGGFGDTQYF,TGTGCCAGCAGCGTAGGGGGGTTCGGAGATACGCAGTATTTT
TRBV5-6,NA,NA,TRBJ2-1,CASSWAWNRAYNEQFF,TGTGCCAGCAGCTGGGCCTGGAACAGGGCCTACAATGAGCAGTTCTTC
TRBV12-3/TRBV12-4,many,NA,TRBJ2-2,CASTPTVTGGELFF,TGTGCCAGCACCCCGACAGTAACGGGCGGGGAGCTGTTTTTT
TRBV28,many,NA,TRBJ2-2,CASVRRGPETGELFF,TGTGCCAGCGTACGACGGGGTCCGGAGACCGGGGAGCTGTTTTTT
TRBV5-1,many,NA,TRBJ2-1,CASSSGTHNEQFF,TGCGCCAGCAGCTCCGGGACTCACAATGAGCAGTTCTTC
TRBV10-3,NA,NA,TRBJ2-5,CAISERDETQYF,TGTGCCATCAGTGAGAGGGATGAGACCCAGTACTTC
TRBV25-1,many,NA,TRBJ2-1,CASSDWRNEQFF,TGTGCCAGCAGTGACTGGCGGAATGAGCAGTTCTTC
TRBV10-1,many,TRBD2,TRBJ2-2,CASSESSSGRRMELFF,TGCGCCAGCAGTGAGTCGTCTAGCGGGAGGAGGATGGAGCTGTTTTTT
TRBV7-8,many,TRBD2,TRBJ2-1,CASSWGGESSYNEQFF,TGTGCCAGCAGCTGGGGGGGGGAGAGCTCCTACAATGAGCAGTTCTTC
TRBV12-3/TRBV12-4,many,TRBD2,TRBJ2-2,CASSPTSGRAGELFF,TGTGCCAGCAGCCCGACTAGCGGGAGAGCCGGGGAGCTGTTTTTT
TRBV20-1,few,NA,TRBJ2-3,CSARVRGTTDTQYF,TGCAGTGCTAGAGTCAGGGGAACCACAGATACGCAGTATTTT
TRBV25-1,many,TRBD1,TRBJ2-4,CASSPSLQGNKYF,TGTGCCAGCAGTCCAAGCTTACAGGGGAATAAGTACTTC
TRBV20-1,many,NA,TRBJ2-7,CSARRVGETYEQYF,TGCAGTGCTAGACGCGTCGGGGAAACCTACGAGCAGTACTTC
TRBV19,NA,TRBD2,TRBJ2-7,CASSPSAGVYEQYF,TGTGCCAGTAGTCCCTCGGCGGGGGTCTACGAGCAGTACTTC
TRBV7-8,many,TRBD2,TRBJ2-3,CASSSRRLTSGSTDTQYF,TGTGCCAGCAGCTCTCGACGTCTGACTAGCGGGAGCACAGATACGCAGTATTTT
TRBV20-1,many,NA,TRBJ1-4,CSAGTGIATNEKLFF,TGCAGTGCTGGAACAGGGATCGCAACTAATGAAAAACTGTTTTTT
TRBV30,NA,TRBD2,TRBJ2-7,CAWKKTGTSLNEQYF,TGTGCCTGGAAAAAGACCGGGACTAGTTTGAACGAGCAGTACTTC
TRBV4-2,many,NA,TRBJ1-3,CASSQGLTTDSGNTIYF,TGTGCCAGCAGCCAGGGGCTAACAACGGACTCTGGAAACACCATATATTTT
TRBV29-1,NA,NA,TRBJ1-2,CSVVGFVVGYTF,TGCAGCGTTGTAGGGTTCGTGGTCGGCTACACCTTC
TRBV3-1,few,TRBD2,TRBJ2-3,CASSQYRSGSLDSTDTQYF,TGTGCCAGCAGCCAGTACCGTAGCGGGAGCTTGGACAGCACAGATACGCAGTATTTT
TRBV19,NA,NA,TRBJ1-5,CASGSLQADQPQHF,TGTGCCAGTGGTTCGTTACAGGCCGATCAGCCCCAGCATTTT
TRBV29-1,once,TRBD1,TRBJ2-7,CSVEVTGGYEQYF,TGCAGCGTTGAAGTAACAGGGGGGTACGAGCAGTACTTC
TRBV9,NA,NA,TRBJ1-5,CASSEGGWQPQHF,TGTGCCAGCAGCGAGGGAGGATGGCAGCCCCAGCATTTT
TRBV30,few,TRBD1,TRBJ1-1,CAWGWTGGTEAFF,TGTGCCTGGGGTTGGACAGGGGGCACTGAAGCTTTCTTT
TRBV4-3,many,TRBD1,TRBJ1-2,CASSRSPGQGAFYTF,TGCGCCAGCAGCCGGTCCCCGGGACAGGGGGCCTTCTACACCTTC
TRBV7-9,NA,NA,TRBJ1-1,CASSSSWYEGGTEAFF,TGTGCCAGCAGTTCCTCCTGGTACGAGGGGGGCACTGAAGCTTTCTTT
TRBV12-3/TRBV12-4,many,TRBD2,TRBJ2-6,CASTYPLAAFPGANVLTF,TGTGCCAGCACCTACCCGCTAGCGGCTTTCCCTGGGGCCAACGTCCTGACTTTC
TRBV6-5,many,NA,TRBJ2-4,CASSYFGLGAKNIQYF,TGTGCCAGCAGTTATTTCGGACTGGGAGCCAAAAACATTCAGTACTTC
TRBV30,NA,NA,TRBJ1-1,CAWRGGNTEAFF,TGTGCCTGGAGGGGGGGGAACACTGAAGCTTTCTTT
TRBV13,many,NA,TRBJ2-2,CASSPEITGELFF,TGTGCCAGCAGCCCGGAAATAACCGGGGAGCTGTTTTTT
TRBV29-1,NA,TRBD1,TRBJ2-7,CSVETGADEQYF,TGCAGCGTTGAGACAGGGGCCGACGAGCAGTACTTC